This paragraph reports one T cell receptor beta chain. Germline assignment: CDR1 LGHNA and CDR2 YNFKEQ. J gave up 4 bases and V 4 bases, and 6 bases lay outside the gene matches. The CDR3 is made up of 14 amino acids. The data were obtained in a study of blood T cell repertoires in COVID-19. Study in general: Sources were T cells, B-cell-depleted T cells, or PBMCs; the material itself was cDNA or gDNA.

In the authors' methods: Reference gene primer amplification yielded estimated nucleated cell counts. Using immunoSEQ multiplex PCR, the repertoire was profiled, and TCRdb retains in-frame clones only, with some absent. The V and J calls and clone size come from that table; D and trimming were worked out from the DNA. The profile covers about 56,000 clones, with around 90% appearing a single time and 20% to 25% taken by the ten largest. The source is a human donor in a cohort sampled during active COVID-19. Sequencing was performed on peripheral blood. The chain combines TRBV4-2 with TRBJ1-1; 7 bases line up with TRBD1. This CDR3 is CASSRTGDGTEAFF. DNA of the CDR3: TGTGCCAGCAGCCGAACAGGGGATGGCACTGAAGCTTTCTTT.